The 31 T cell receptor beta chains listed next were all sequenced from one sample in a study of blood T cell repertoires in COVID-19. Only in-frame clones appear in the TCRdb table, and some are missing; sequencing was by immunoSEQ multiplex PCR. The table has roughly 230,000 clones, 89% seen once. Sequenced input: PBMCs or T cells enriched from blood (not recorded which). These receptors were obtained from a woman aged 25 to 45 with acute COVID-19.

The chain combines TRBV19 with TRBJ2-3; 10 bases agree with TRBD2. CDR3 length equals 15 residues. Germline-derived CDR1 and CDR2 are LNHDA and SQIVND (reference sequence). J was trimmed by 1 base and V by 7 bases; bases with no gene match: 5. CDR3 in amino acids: CASTISGGRTDTQYF. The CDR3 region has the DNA TGTGCCAGTACCATTAGCGGGGGGCGCACAGATACGCAGTATTTT. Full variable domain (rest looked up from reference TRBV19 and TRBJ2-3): DGGITQSPKYLFRKEGQNVTLSCEQNLNHDAMYWYRQDPGQGLRLIYYSQIVNDFQKGDIAEGYSVSREKKESFPLTVTSAQKNPTAFYLCASTISGGRTDTQYFGPGTRLTVL.

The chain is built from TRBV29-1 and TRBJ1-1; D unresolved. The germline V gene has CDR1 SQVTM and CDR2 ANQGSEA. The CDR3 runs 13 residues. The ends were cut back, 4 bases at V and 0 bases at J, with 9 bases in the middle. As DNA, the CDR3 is TGCAGCGTTGGAGGCCGGCTGAACACTGAAGCTTTCTTT. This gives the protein CSVGGRLNTEAFF.

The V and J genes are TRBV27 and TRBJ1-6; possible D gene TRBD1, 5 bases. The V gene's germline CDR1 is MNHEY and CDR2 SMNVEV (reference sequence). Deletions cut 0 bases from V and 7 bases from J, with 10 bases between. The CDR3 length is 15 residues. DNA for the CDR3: TGTGCCAGCAGTTTATCGACAGCCATCAATTCACCCCTCCACTTT. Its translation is CASSLSTAINSPLHF.

In nucleotides, the CDR3 is TGTGCCAGCAGCTCCGTAACACAGGGGTTATACTACGAGCAGTACTTC. Protein sequence: CASSSVTQGLYYEQYF. The chain combines TRBV7-2 with TRBJ2-7, with 7 bases lining up with TRBD1. CDR1 and CDR2 from the germline V gene are SGHTA and FQGNSA. This CDR3 is built from 16 residues. Germline trimming cut 4 bases from V and 3 bases from J; bases unmatched to any gene: 12. The full variable domain, completed using reference TRBV7-2 and TRBJ2-7, is GAGVSQSPSNKVTEKGKDVELRCDPISGHTALYWYRQSLGQGLEFLIYFQGNSAPDKSGLPSDRFSAERTGGSVSTLTIQRTQQEDSAVYLCASSSVTQGLYYEQYFGPGTRLTVT.

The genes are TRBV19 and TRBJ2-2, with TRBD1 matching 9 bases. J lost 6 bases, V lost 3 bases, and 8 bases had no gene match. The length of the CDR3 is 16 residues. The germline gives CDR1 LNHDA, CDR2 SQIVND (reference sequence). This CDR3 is CASSINTGGTAGELFF. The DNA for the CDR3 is TGTGCCAGTAGTATTAACACAGGGGGCACCGCCGGGGAGCTGTTTTTT.

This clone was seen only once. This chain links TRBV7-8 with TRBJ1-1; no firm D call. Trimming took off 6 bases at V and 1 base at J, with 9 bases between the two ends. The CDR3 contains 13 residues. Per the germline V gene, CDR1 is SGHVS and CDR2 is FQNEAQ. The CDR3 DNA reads TGTGCCAGCAGTCCCCTATGGAACACTGAAGCTTTCTTT. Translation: CASSPLWNTEAFF.

The CDR3 DNA reads TGTGCCAGCAGTTTAGAGGGGGCGCTAAGCAATGGCTACACCTTC. Its protein is CASSLEGALSNGYTF. The chain combines TRBV27 with TRBJ1-2; 7 bases line up with TRBD1. The CDR3 is made up of 15 amino acids. The V gene's germline CDR1 is MNHEY and CDR2 SMNVEV (reference sequence). The V gene end was trimmed by 2 bases and the J gene end by 6 bases; junction bases not matched to a gene: 9.

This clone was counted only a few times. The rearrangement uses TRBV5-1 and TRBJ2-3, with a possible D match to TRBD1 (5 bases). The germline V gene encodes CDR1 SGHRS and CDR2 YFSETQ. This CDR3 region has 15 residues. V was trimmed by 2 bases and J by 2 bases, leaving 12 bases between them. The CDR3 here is CASSLRAGLTDTQYF. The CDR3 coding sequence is TGCGCCAGCAGCTTAAGGGCAGGGCTCACAGATACGCAGTATTTT.

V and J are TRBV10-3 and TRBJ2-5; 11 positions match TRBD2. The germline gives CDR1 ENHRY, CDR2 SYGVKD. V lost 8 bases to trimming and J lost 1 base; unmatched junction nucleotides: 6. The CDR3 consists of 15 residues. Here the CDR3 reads CAIGTGTSGQETQYF. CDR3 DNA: TGTGCCATCGGGACCGGGACTAGCGGCCAAGAGACCCAGTACTTC.

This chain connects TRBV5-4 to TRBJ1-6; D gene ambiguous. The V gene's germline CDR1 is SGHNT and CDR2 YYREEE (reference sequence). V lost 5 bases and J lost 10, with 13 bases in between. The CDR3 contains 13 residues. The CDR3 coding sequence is TGTGCCAGCAGAGAGAGGGTAGACTCACCCCTCCACTTT. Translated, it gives CASRERVDSPLHF.

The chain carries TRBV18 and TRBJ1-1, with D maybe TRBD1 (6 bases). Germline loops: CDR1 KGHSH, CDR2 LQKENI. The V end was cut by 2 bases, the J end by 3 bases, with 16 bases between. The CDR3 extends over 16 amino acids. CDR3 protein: CASSPVWTVSHTEAFF. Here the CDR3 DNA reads TGTGCCAGCTCACCAGTGTGGACAGTTTCTCACACTGAAGCTTTCTTT.

CDR3 loop: CASSLAKDYYEQYF. CDR3 sequence (DNA): TGCGCCAGCAGCTTAGCAAAGGACTACTACGAGCAGTACTTC. The chain links TRBV5-1 to TRBJ2-7; tentatively, D is TRBD2 (6 bases). V lost 2 bases and J 3 bases, leaving 12 bases between the germline ends. The germline gives CDR1 SGHRS, CDR2 YFSETQ. This CDR3 comprises 14 residues.

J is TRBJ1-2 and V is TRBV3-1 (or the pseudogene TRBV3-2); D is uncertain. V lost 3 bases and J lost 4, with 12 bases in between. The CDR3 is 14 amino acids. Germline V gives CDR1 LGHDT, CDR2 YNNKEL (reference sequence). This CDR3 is CASSHEGVGYGYTF. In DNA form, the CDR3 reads TGTGCCAGCAGCCATGAGGGTGTCGGCTATGGCTACACCTTC.

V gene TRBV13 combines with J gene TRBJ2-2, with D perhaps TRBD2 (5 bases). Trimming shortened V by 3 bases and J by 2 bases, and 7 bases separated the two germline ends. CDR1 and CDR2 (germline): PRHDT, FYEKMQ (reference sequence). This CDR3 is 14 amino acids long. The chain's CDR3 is CASSFGKNTGELFF. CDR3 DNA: TGTGCCAGCAGCTTCGGGAAAAACACCGGGGAGCTGTTTTTT.

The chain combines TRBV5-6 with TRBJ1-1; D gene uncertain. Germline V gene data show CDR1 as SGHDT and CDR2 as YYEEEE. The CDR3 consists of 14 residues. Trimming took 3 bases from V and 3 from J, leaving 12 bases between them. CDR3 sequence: CASSSLVRDTEAFF. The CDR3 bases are TGTGCCAGCAGCTCCCTGGTCCGGGACACTGAAGCTTTCTTT. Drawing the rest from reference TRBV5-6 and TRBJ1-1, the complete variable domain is DAGVTQSPTHLIKTRGQQVTLRCSPKSGHDTVSWYQQALGQGPQFIFQYYEEEERQRGNFPDRFSGHQFPNYSSELNVNALLLGDSALYLCASSSLVRDTEAFFGQGTRLTVV.

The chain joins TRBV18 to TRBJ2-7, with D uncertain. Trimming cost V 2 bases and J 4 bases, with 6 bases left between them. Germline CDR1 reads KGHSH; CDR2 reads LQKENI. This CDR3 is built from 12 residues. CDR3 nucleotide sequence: TGTGCCAGCTCACCAAGCCGGTACGAGCAGTACTTC. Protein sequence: CASSPSRYEQYF.

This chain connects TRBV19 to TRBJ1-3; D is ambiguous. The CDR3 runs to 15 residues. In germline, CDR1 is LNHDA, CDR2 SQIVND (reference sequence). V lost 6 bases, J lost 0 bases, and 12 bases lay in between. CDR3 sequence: CASRRGRDSGNTIYF. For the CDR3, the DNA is TGTGCCAGTAGACGAGGGAGAGACTCTGGAAACACCATATATTTT.

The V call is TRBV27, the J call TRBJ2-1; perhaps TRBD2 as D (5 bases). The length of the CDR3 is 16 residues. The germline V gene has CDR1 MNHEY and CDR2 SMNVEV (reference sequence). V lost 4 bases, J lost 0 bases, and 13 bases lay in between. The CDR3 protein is CASSSRLLPSYNEQFF. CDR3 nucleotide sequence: TGTGCCAGCAGTTCGAGACTACTTCCCTCCTACAATGAGCAGTTCTTC.

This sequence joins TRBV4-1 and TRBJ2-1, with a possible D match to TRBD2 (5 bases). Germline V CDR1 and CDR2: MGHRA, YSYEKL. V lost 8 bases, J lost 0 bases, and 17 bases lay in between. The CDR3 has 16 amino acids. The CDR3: CASLGLTEASYNEQFF. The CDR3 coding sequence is TGCGCCAGCCTCGGACTGACTGAGGCCTCCTACAATGAGCAGTTCTTC.

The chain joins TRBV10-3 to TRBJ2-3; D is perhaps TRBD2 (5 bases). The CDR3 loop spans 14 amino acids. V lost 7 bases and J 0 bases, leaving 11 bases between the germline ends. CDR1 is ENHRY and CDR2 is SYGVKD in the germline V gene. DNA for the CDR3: TGTGCCATCAAGGGAGCCTTCAGCACAGATACGCAGTATTTT. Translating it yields CAIKGAFSTDTQYF.

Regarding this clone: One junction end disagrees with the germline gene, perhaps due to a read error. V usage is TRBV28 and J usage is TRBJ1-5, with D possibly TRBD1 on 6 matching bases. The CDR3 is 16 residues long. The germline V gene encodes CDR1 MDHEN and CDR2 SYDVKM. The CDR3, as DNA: TGTTCCAGCAAACCTTGGGGCAGGGGTAGCAATCAGCCCCAGCATTTT. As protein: CSSKPWGRGSNQPQHF.

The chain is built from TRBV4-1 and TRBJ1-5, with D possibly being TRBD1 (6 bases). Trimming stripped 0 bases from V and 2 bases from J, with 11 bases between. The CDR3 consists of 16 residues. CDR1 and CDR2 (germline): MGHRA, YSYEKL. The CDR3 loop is CASSQEQGWGNQPQHF. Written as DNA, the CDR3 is TGCGCCAGCAGCCAAGAACAGGGATGGGGCAATCAGCCCCAGCATTTT.

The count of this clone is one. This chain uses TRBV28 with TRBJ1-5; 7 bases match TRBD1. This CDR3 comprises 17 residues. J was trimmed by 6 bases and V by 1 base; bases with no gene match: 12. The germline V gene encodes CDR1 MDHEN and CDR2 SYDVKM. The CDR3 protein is CASSLLKAQGISQPQHF. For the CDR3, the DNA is TGTGCCAGCAGTTTATTGAAAGCACAGGGGATTAGTCAGCCCCAGCATTTT.

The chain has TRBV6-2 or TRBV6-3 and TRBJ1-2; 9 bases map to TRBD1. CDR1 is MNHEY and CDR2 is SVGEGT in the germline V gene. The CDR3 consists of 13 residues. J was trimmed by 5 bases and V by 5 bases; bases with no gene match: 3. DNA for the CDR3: TGTGCCAGCAGTGAGACAGGGGGGTATGGCTACACCTTC. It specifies CASSETGGYGYTF.

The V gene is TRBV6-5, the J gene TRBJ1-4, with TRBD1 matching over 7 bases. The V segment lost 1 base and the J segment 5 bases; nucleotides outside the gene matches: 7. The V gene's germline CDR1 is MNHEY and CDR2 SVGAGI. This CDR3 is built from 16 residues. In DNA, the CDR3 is TGTGCCAGCAGTTACTTACGGACAGGCCGGAATGAAAAACTGTTTTTT. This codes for CASSYLRTGRNEKLFF.

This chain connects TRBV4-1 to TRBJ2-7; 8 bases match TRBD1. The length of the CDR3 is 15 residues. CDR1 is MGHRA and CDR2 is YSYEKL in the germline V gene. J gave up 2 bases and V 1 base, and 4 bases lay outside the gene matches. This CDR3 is CASSQGDRRTYEQYF. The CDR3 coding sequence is TGCGCCAGCAGCCAAGGGGACAGGCGTACCTACGAGCAGTACTTC.

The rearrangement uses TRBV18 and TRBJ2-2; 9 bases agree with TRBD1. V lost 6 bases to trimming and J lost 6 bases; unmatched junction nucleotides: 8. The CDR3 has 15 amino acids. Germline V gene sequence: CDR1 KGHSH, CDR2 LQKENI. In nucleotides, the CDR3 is TGTGCCAGCTCTCATCGACAGGGGGAGGCCGGGGAGCTGTTTTTT. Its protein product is CASSHRQGEAGELFF.

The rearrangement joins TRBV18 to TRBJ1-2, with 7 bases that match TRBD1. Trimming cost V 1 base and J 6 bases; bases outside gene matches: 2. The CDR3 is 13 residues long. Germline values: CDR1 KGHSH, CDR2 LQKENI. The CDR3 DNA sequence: TGTGCCAGCTCACCACGGGGACAGAATGGCTACACCTTC. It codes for CASSPRGQNGYTF.

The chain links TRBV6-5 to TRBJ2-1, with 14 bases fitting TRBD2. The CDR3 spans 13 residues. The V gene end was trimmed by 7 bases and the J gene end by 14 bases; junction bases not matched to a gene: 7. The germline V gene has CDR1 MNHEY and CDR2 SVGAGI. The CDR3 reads CASIMTSGGEEFF. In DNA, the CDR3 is TGTGCCAGCATAATGACTAGCGGGGGGGAAGAGTTCTTC.

The CDR3 sequence: CAISVVGGADTEAFF. CDR3 coding DNA: TGTGCCATCAGTGTTGTTGGGGGGGCCGACACTGAAGCTTTCTTT. The rearrangement links TRBV10-3 to TRBJ1-1, with D possibly matching TRBD1 (6 bases). Trimming removed 4 bases at V and 3 bases at J, with 15 bases between. Per the germline V gene, CDR1 is ENHRY and CDR2 is SYGVKD. This CDR3 region has 15 residues.

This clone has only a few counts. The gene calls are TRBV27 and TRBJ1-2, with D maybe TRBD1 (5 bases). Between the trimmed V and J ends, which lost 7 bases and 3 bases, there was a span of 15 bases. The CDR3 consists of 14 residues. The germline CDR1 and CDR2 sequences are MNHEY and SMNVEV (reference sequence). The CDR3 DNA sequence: TGTGCCAGCACCGAAAGGGTAGGGGACTATGGCTACACCTTC. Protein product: CASTERVGDYGYTF.